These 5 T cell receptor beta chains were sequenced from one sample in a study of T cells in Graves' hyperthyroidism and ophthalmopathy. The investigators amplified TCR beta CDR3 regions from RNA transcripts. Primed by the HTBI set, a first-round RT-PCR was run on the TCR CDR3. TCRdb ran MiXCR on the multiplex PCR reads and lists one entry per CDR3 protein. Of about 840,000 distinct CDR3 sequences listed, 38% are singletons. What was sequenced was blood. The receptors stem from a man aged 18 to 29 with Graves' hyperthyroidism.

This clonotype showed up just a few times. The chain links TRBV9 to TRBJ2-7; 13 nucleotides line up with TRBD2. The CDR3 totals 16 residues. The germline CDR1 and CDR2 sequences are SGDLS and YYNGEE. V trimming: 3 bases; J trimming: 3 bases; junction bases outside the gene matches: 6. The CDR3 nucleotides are TGTGCCAGCAGCGCCGGACTAGCGGGAGACCTCTACGAGCAGTACTTC. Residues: CASSAGLAGDLYEQYF.

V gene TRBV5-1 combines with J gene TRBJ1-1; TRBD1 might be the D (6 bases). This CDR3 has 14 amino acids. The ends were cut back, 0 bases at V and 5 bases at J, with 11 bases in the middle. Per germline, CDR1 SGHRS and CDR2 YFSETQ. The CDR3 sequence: CASSLEPGATEAFF. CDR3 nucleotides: TGCGCCAGCAGCTTGGAACCGGGGGCGACTGAAGCTTTCTTT. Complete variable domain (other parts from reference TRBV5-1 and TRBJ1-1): KAGVTQTPRYLIKTRGQQVTLSCSPISGHRSVSWYQQTPGQGLQFLFEYFSETQRNKGNFPGRFSGRQFSNSRSEMNVSTLELGDSALYLCASSLEPGATEAFFGQGTRLTVV.

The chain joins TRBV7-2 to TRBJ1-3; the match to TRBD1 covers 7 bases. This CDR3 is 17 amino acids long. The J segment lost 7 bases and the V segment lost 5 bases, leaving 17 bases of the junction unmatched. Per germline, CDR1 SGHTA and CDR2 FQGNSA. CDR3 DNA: TGTGCCAGCAGCGCCTTGGCGACAGGGCCGCTTCAGAACACCATATATTTT. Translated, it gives CASSALATGPLQNTIYF. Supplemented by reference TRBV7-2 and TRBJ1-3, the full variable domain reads GAGVSQSPSNKVTEKGKDVELRCDPISGHTALYWYRQSLGQGLEFLIYFQGNSAPDKSGLPSDRFSAERTGGSVSTLTIQRTQQEDSAVYLCASSALATGPLQNTIYFGEGSWLTVV.

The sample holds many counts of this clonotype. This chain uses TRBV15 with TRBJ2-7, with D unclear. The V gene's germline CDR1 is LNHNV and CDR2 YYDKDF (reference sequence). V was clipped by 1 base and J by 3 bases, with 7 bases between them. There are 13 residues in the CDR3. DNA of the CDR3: TGTGCCACCAGCAGAGGATCTTTCTACGAGCAGTACTTC. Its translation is CATSRGSFYEQYF. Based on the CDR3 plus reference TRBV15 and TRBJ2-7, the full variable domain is DAMVIQNPRYQVTQFGKPVTLSCSQTLNHNVMYWYQQKSSQAPKLLFHYYDKDFNNEADTPDNFQSRRPNTSFCFLDIRSPGLGDTAMYLCATSRGSFYEQYFGPGTRLTVT.

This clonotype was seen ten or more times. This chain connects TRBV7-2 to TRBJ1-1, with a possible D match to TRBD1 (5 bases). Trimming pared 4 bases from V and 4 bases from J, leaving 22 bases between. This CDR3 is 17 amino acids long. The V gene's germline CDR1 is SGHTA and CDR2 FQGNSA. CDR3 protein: CASSSLRLGGASTEAFF. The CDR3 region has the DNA TGTGCCAGCAGCTCCCTCCGCCTGGGGGGAGCGAGCACTGAAGCTTTCTTT.